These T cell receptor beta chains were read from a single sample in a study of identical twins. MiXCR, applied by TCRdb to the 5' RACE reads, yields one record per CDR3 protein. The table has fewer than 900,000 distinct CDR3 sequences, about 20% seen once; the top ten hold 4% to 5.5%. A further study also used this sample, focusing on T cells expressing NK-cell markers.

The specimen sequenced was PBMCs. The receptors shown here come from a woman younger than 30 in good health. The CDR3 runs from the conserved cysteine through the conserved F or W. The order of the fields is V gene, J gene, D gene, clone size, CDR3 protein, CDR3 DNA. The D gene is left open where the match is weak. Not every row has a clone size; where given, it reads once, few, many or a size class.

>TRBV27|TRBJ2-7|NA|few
CASRDGTRSPGEQYF
TGTGCCAGCAGGGACGGGACTCGCTCGCCTGGCGAGCAGTACTTC
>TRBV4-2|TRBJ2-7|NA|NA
CASSQDHSGDTPNEQYF
TGTGCCAGCAGCCAAGACCATTCCGGCGACACTCCGAACGAGCAGTACTTC
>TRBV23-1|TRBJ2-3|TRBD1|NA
CASSQGTGFTDTQYF
TGCGCCAGCAGTCAGGGGACAGGGTTCACAGATACGCAGTATTTT
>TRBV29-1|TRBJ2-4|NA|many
CSVGENIQYF
TGCAGCGTAGGGGAAAACATTCAGTACTTC
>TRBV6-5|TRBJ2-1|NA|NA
CASSYFPDNEQFF
TGTGCCAGCAGTTACTTCCCCGACAATGAGCAGTTCTTC
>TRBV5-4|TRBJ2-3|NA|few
CASSGVGVGTDTQYF
TGTGCCAGCAGCGGTGTAGGGGTCGGCACAGATACGCAGTATTTT
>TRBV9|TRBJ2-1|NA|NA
CASSTGPGDEQFF
TGTGCCAGCAGCACTGGGCCCGGCGATGAGCAGTTCTTC
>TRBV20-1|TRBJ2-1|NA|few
CSANRGSSYNEQFF
TGCAGTGCTAACCGAGGCAGCTCCTACAATGAGCAGTTCTTC
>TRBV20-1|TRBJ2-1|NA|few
CSARSPGGPRWNEQFF
TGCAGTGCTAGATCGCCCGGAGGGCCCAGGTGGAATGAGCAGTTCTTC
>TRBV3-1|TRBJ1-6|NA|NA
CASSQDGGNSPLHF
TGTGCCAGCAGCCAAGATGGCGGGAATTCACCCCTCCACTTT
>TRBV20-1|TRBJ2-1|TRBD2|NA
CSARDLGLGSSEQFF
TGCAGTGCTAGAGATCTAGGACTAGGGTCGAGTGAGCAGTTCTTC
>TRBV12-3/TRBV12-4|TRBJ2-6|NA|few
CASSHLGNPGANVLTF
TGTGCCAGCAGTCACCTGGGGAATCCTGGGGCCAACGTCCTGACTTTC
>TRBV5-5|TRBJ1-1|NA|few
CASSFWDTEAFF
TGTGCCAGCAGCTTTTGGGACACCGAAGCTTTCTTT
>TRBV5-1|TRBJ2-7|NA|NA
CASSLALGLPALEQYF
TGCGCCAGCAGCTTGGCCTTGGGATTACCCGCCCTCGAGCAGTACTTC
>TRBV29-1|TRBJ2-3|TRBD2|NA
CSGAGPLAGGSTDTQYF
TGCAGCGGCGCAGGGCCCCTAGCGGGGGGTTCCACAGATACGCAGTATTTT
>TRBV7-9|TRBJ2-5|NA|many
CASSLRPRGGVGETQYF
TGTGCCAGCAGCTTACGCCCCCGCGGAGGGGTGGGAGAGACCCAGTACTTC
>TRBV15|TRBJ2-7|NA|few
CATSRGRGYEQYF
TGTGCCACCAGCAGAGGACGGGGCTACGAGCAGTACTTC
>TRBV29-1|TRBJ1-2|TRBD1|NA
CSVAQGQGLLF
TGCAGCGTGGCCCAGGGACAGGGCCTCCTCTTC
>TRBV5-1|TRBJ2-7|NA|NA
CASMDGSLRGLSSYEQYF
TGCGCCAGCATGGACGGTTCCCTGAGGGGACTTAGTTCCTACGAGCAGTACTTC
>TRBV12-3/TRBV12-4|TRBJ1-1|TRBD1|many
CASSSRTGRAFF
TGTGCCAGCAGCAGTAGGACAGGGCGAGCTTTCTTT
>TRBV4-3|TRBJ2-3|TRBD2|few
CASSQAGSGRDTQYF
TGCGCCAGCAGCCAAGCGGGTAGCGGGAGGGATACGCAGTATTTT
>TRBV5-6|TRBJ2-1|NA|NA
CASSLYRGYNEQFF
TGTGCCAGCAGCTTGTATCGAGGGTACAATGAGCAGTTCTTC